Here is one TCR beta chain with its context. The germline CDR1 and CDR2 sequences are SGHNT and YYREEE (reference sequence). The length of the CDR3 is 14 residues. The germline V and J ends were trimmed by 4 bases and 5 bases, with 14 bases remaining between them. The method was immunoSEQ multiplex PCR; TCRdb's version includes in-frame clones alone and lacks a portion of them. The repertoire holds 120,000 or so clones, with 80% to 90% as singletons. The record originates from a study of control samples from healthy donors and cancer patients. The clonotype comes from a man aged 40-49 years in good health. Sequenced: blood. This rearrangement joins TRBV5-4 to TRBJ2-3, with no clear D. CDR3 DNA: TGTGCCAGCAGCCCGAAGACTCGCAGAGATACGCAGTATTTT. Its protein is CASSPKTRRDTQYF. Supplemented by reference TRBV5-4 and TRBJ2-3, the full variable domain reads ETGVTQSPTHLIKTRGQQVTLRCSSQSGHNTVSWYQQALGQGPQFIFQYYREEENGRGNFPPRFSGLQFPNYSSELNVNALELDDSALYLCASSPKTRRDTQYFGPGTRLTVL.